This T cell receptor (beta chain) was recovered during a study of regulatory T cells in long-lasting Graves disease. The germline CDR1 and CDR2 sequences are SGHTA and FQGNSA. This CDR3 comprises 14 residues. Trimming took 4 bases from V and 5 from J, leaving 14 bases between them. This clonotype was counted ten times or more. Time point meaning: newly diagnosed GD, antithyroid drugs for less than 3 months. The TCR library used RNA extracted from PBMCs. Arm-PCR of CDR3 regions and iRepertoire HTBI primers were used to build TCR beta libraries. TCRdb used MiXCR to reprocess the multiplex PCR reads, holding one entry per CDR3 protein. The table shows about 430,000 distinct CDR3 sequences, with about 15% occurring only once. These same data were also listed under a study on T cells in Graves' hyperthyroidism and ophthalmopathy. That paper notes: TCR CDR3 regions were first amplified by RT-PCR with HTBI primers.

The J gene is TRBJ1-1, the V gene TRBV7-2; a possible D gene is TRBD1 (5 bases). The sample consisted of peripheral blood mononuclear cells (PBMCs), taken at new diagnosis, from a patient treated with antithyroid drugs. This TCR derives from a woman in her thirties or forties with Graves disease. CDR3 coding DNA: TGTGCCAGCAGCTCGCGGTGGGGGGGTACTGAAGCTTTCTTT. Encoded protein: CASSSRWGGTEAFF.